This TCR beta chain emerged from a study of blood T cell repertoires in COVID-19. Turning to the study itself: Some COVID-19 samples were acute and others convalescent; all came from the United States, Italy and Spain. PBMCs, B-cell-depleted T cells, or T cells were the source of the cDNA or gDNA that made up the material.

As processed by the authors: Estimates of nucleated cell counts were drawn from the amplification of reference gene primers. Assay: immunoSEQ multiplex PCR; the TCRdb copy retains only in-frame clones and omits some. The V and J calls and clone size were taken over from that table, and D and trimming were inferred from the DNA. The sample has 150,000 to 200,000 clones; about 82% are singletons. This CDR3 has 12 residues. V lost 6 bases, J lost 2 bases, and 4 bases stayed unmatched. Germline CDR1 GTSNPN, CDR2 SVGIG (reference sequence). Sequences were obtained from peripheral blood. The V gene is TRBV30, the J gene TRBJ2-7; 7 bases fit TRBD1. This receptor was identified in a woman aged 30 to 39 with acute or convalescent COVID-19. CDR3 region: CACLTGAYEQYF. The CDR3 DNA sequence: TGTGCCTGCTTAACAGGGGCCTACGAGCAGTACTTC.